This TCR beta chain was retrieved from a study of T cells in Graves' hyperthyroidism and ophthalmopathy (dated by TCRdb to about 2019). Concerning the study at large: To identify TCR V-J signatures that set the groups apart, the researchers used a discovery cohort of 100 patients, made up of 40 to 45 with Graves' ophthalmopathy and 57 with stable Graves' hyperthyroidism. Whether ophthalmopathy could be predicted prospectively was tested in an independent validation cohort made up of 18 to 20 hyperthyroidism patients plus 17 patients who later progressed to ophthalmopathy. The roughly 100 discovery patients were randomly split 7:3 into training and test sets. In several Graves' hyperthyroidism patients, the study also compared T-cell repertoires from thyroid tissue with T-cell repertoires from blood. Following sampling, methimazole starting at 30 mg daily was given to hyperthyroidism patients, and high-dose intravenous methylprednisolone was given to ophthalmopathy patients. The paper describes TCR Vbeta CDR3 sequencing of 120 to 150 peripheral blood samples, made up of 43 ophthalmopathy patients, approximately 76 hyperthyroidism patients and about 17 progressor patients.

The TCR beta CDR3 regions were amplified from RNA transcripts. The TCR CDR3 was subjected to a first round of RT-PCR using the HTBI primer set and the Qiagen OneStep RT-PCR kit. Libraries were constructed in a second round of multiplex PCR, after which size selection and purification were performed. Paired-end sequencing of the libraries was performed with 100 bp reads on an Illumina HiSeq2000. In the source study's methods: Raw data were processed with SOAPnuke, discarding reads with adapters, uncalled bases, mean Phred below 15, or no exact constant-primer or identifier match. High-quality paired reads were merged with COPE v1.2.5, and unique nucleotide sequences were defined as clonotypes. Clonotypes were aligned to IMGT TRBV, TRBD and TRBJ reference segments using MiTCR v1.1. The analysis was restricted to V-J combinations with a frequency above 0.0001, which together covered 99.2% of the repertoires. The TCS score was defined as the ratio of F50 (clonal expansion) to E x V (chaos), calculated using BLOSUM62-based TCRdist between CDR3 peptides within each V-J. Welch's t-statistics and random forest reduced 500 to 550 V-J features to about 12, which were used in a naive Bayes classifier (R e1071). The Morisita-Horn index was used to measure how similar the thyroid and blood repertoires were. The raw public data were reprocessed by TCRdb itself: fastp quality trimming at Q25, MiXCR clonotype calling, in-frame beta chains only. Every CDR3 protein is listed once, alongside the most common genes and DNA of its rows. It is TCRdb's table, rather than the study itself, that gives the V and J calls and clone size. Counted in this sample were about 95,000 distinct CDR3 sequences; 35% to 45% of them appeared once. Roughly a tenth of the sample is taken by the ten largest.

Comment on this clonotype: Its antigen specificity is not known. Per-base qualities were not stored, and no clone one base away is much larger.

Stable Graves' hyperthyroidism was defined as the absence of progression to ophthalmopathy over 18 months of follow-up. The hyperthyroidism patients were between 18 and 65 years old and newly diagnosed, with a disease duration of less than 2 months. Exclusion was applied to patients with uncontrolled infections, other autoimmune diseases, pregnancy or lactation. Clinical symptoms, serum thyroxine and TRAb, thyroid ultrasound, and orbital computed tomography formed the basis for the diagnoses. Trizol reagent was used to extract total RNA, and RNA quality was then checked on an Agilent 2100 Bioanalyzer. Trimming costs V 1 base and J 3 bases, and their ends lie 14 bases apart. CDR1 SGDLS and CDR2 YYNGEE were looked up in the germline V gene. There are 16 amino acids in the CDR3, from cysteine to phenylalanine inclusive. Only CDR3 DNA remains: 48 bases, in frame from the first base. Study-wide conclusions, independent of this receptor: In validation, the model predicted progression to ophthalmopathy with roughly 66% sensitivity and 72% to 85% specificity, a median of about six months before onset. No statistical method was used to set the sample size in advance, and investigators knew the group allocation. Ophthalmopathy was separated from stable hyperthyroidism by a 13 V-J signature model, with approximately 86% sensitivity and approximately 81% specificity obtained in cross-validation and 80%/75% obtained in testing. Blood samples also contained most of the expanded thyroid clonotypes (frequency above 0.001), which suggests that blood repertoires may reflect thyroid immune responses.

The rearrangement joined TRBV9 to TRBJ2-1, with the D assignment possibly TRBD1 or TRBD2, given 5 matching bases for each. Sequencing used peripheral blood or thyroid tissue (not recorded which). The sequence came from a woman aged 30 to 39 with Graves' hyperthyroidism. The CDR3 protein sequence reads: CASSVTGTDHYNEQFF. The base sequence is TGTGCCAGCAGCGTAACTGGGACCGACCACTACAATGAGCAGTTCTTC.